The next 13 T cell receptor beta chains were all read from a single sample in a study of blood T cell repertoires in COVID-19. The repertoire was sequenced with immunoSEQ multiplex PCR; TCRdb's copy has only in-frame clones and lacks some. Seen here are about 140,000 clones, 70% to 90% observed once, and the top ten hold 9.5% to 11%. The sequenced material came from peripheral blood. The receptor set was obtained from a woman older than 75 with acute or convalescent COVID-19.

The chain has TRBV20-1 and TRBJ1-1; the D gene is possibly TRBD1 (6 bases). Germline CDR1 DFQATT, CDR2 SNEGSKA (reference sequence). V gave up 4 bases and J gave up 7 bases, with 10 bases separating them. The CDR3 length is 11 residues. The CDR3 is CSAKQGGEAFF. CDR3 DNA sequence: TGCAGTGCTAAACAGGGTGGTGAAGCTTTCTTT.

V gene TRBV6-5 combines with J gene TRBJ1-2; 7 bases are shared with TRBD1. V dropped 6 bases and J dropped 6; count of bases not matched to a gene: 7. This CDR3 is built from 13 residues. Germline V gene data show CDR1 as MNHEY and CDR2 as SVGAGI. The CDR3 sequence is CASSPLTGDGYTF. In DNA form, the CDR3 reads TGTGCCAGCAGCCCACTTACAGGGGATGGCTACACCTTC.

The chain employs TRBV10-3 and TRBJ1-2; D is possibly TRBD1 (5 bases). Germline loops: CDR1 ENHRY, CDR2 SYGVKD. V was shortened by 4 bases and J by 0 bases, with 12 bases between the two germline ends. This CDR3 comprises 15 residues. In DNA form, the CDR3 reads TGTGCCATCAGTGTCTATCCACAGGCTAACTATGGCTACACCTTC. Amino acids: CAISVYPQANYGYTF.

The chain is built from TRBV5-1 and TRBJ1-4; D perhaps matches TRBD1 (5 bases). The CDR3 has 15 amino acids. The germline CDR1 and CDR2 sequences are SGHRS and YFSETQ. V was cut by 4 bases and J by 2 bases, with 12 bases left in between. The CDR3 loop reads CASSQLGGTNEKLFF. CDR3 DNA sequence: TGCGCCAGCAGCCAATTGGGGGGTACTAATGAAAAACTGTTTTTT.

This chain joins TRBV29-1 and TRBJ2-7; 8 nucleotides align to TRBD1. J was trimmed by 1 base and V by 3 bases; bases with no gene match: 5. Per the germline V gene, CDR1 is SQVTM and CDR2 is ANQGSEA. The CDR3 contains 14 residues. The CDR3 nucleotides read TGCAGCGTTGACACCGGGACAGGATCCTACGAGCAGTACTTC. Amino acids: CSVDTGTGSYEQYF.

V usage is TRBV5-1 and J usage is TRBJ2-3; TRBD2 matches 10 bases. This CDR3 is built from 14 residues. The V gene's germline CDR1 is SGHRS and CDR2 YFSETQ. With V trimmed by 4 bases and J by 6 bases, 5 bases remained unmatched. The CDR3 loop is CASSPSGLADTQYF. CDR3 in DNA: TGCGCCAGCAGCCCCTCGGGACTAGCGGATACGCAGTATTTT.

The chain's CDR3 is CASSEPGQGREAFF. In nucleotides, the CDR3 is TGTGCCAGCAGTGAACCGGGACAGGGTCGGGAAGCTTTCTTT. J is TRBJ1-1 and V is TRBV6-1, with TRBD1 matching 9 bases. The CDR3 is 14 amino acids. V shed 2 bases and J 8 bases; nucleotides not matched to a gene: 6. Germline CDR1 reads MNHNS; CDR2 reads SASEGT.

The chain uses TRBV7-9 and TRBJ2-7; 7 bases agree with TRBD1. Germline lookup yields CDR1 SEHNR and CDR2 FQNEAQ (reference sequence). The CDR3 runs to 16 residues. V shed 3 bases and J 0 bases; nucleotides not matched to a gene: 8. CDR3 sequence (DNA): TGTGCCAGCAGCTTCCTAGGACAGGAGACCTCCTACGAGCAGTACTTC. Protein sequence: CASSFLGQETSYEQYF.

The rearrangement joins TRBV6-5 to TRBJ1-1; the match to TRBD1 covers 9 bases. The CDR3 contains 15 residues. Germline V CDR1 and CDR2: MNHEY, SVGAGI. With 6 bases clipped from V and 4 bases from J, the junction kept 9 bases outside the gene matches. CDR3 residues: CASSHPRTGATEAFF. The CDR3 bases are TGTGCCAGCAGCCACCCTCGGACAGGGGCCACTGAAGCTTTCTTT.

The chain is built from TRBV12-3 or TRBV12-4 and TRBJ2-2, with unresolved D. This CDR3 has 11 residues. Trimming shortened V by 6 bases and J by 4 bases, and 3 bases separated the two germline ends. The CDR3 DNA follows: TGTGCCAGCAGCAGCACCGGGGAGCTGTTTTTT. Its protein is CASSSTGELFF.

This clone was counted a single time. The V gene is TRBV24-1, the J gene TRBJ2-1; 8 bases agree with TRBD1. Germline V gene data show CDR1 as KGHDR and CDR2 as SFDVKD. The V segment lost 2 bases and the J segment 5 bases; nucleotides outside the gene matches: 13. This CDR3 has 18 amino acids. The CDR3 nucleotides read TGTGCCACCAGTGATTCTACAGGGGGAACCGTACTACACAATGAGCAGTTCTTC. It is translated as CATSDSTGGTVLHNEQFF.

The chain links TRBV19 to TRBJ2-1; no clear D gene. V shed 5 bases and J shed 0 bases, with 5 bases lying between them. Germline-derived CDR1 and CDR2 are LNHDA and SQIVND (reference sequence). This CDR3 spans 13 amino acids. The CDR3 protein is CASSPNSYNEQFF. CDR3 DNA sequence: TGTGCCAGTAGTCCAAACTCCTACAATGAGCAGTTCTTC.

V usage is TRBV10-3 and J usage is TRBJ2-3; 8 positions agree with TRBD1. CDR3 length: 15 residues. After removal of 0 bases from V and 6 bases from J, the junction contained 5 bases not matched to a gene. CDR1 and CDR2 (germline): ENHRY, SYGVKD. This CDR3 reads CAISESQGARDTQYF. CDR3 DNA: TGTGCCATCAGTGAGTCCCAGGGGGCAAGGGATACGCAGTATTTT.